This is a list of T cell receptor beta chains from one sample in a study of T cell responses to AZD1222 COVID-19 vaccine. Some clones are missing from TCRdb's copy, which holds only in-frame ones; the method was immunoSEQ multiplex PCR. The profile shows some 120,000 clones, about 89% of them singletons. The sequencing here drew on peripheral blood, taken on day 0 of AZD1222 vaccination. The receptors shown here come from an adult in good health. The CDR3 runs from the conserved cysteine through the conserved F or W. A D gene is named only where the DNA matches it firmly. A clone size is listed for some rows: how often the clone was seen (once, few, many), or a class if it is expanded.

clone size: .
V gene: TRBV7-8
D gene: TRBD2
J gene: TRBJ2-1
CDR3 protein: CASSLGTSDKFF
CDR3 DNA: TGTGCCAGCAGCTTAGGGACTAGCGATAAGTTCTTC

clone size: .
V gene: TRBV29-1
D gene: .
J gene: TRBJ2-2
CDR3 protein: CSVRSSRPGELFF
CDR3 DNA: TGCAGCGTCCGCTCGTCAAGGCCCGGGGAGCTGTTTTTT

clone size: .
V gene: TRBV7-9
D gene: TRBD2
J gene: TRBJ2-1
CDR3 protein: CASSSTGLAGGMNEQFF
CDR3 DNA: TGTGCCAGCAGCTCTACCGGACTAGCGGGGGGGATGAATGAGCAGTTCTTC

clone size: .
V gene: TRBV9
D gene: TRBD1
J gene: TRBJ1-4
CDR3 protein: CASSRDSGEKLFF
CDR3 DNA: TGTGCCAGCAGCCGGGACAGCGGTGAAAAACTGTTTTTT

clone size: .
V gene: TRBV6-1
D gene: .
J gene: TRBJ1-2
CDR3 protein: CASSEAGGWRPYGYTF
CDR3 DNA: TGTGCCAGCAGTGAAGCAGGGGGTTGGAGGCCCTATGGCTACACCTTC

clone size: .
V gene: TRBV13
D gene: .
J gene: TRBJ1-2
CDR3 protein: CASSLRDYGYTF
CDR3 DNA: TGTGCCAGCAGCTTACGGGATTATGGCTACACCTTC

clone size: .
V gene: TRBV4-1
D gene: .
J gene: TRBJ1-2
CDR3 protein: CASSQDPGSNYGYTF
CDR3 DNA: TGCGCCAGCAGCCAAGACCCAGGCTCGAACTATGGCTACACCTTC

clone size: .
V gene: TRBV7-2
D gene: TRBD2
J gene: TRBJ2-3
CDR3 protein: CASSSTLGLATDTQYF
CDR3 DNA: TGTGCCAGCAGCTCAACCCTGGGACTAGCGACAGATACGCAGTATTTT

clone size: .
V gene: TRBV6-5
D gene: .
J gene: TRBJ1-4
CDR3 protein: CASSFDRDNEKLFF
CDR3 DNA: TGTGCCAGCAGTTTCGACAGAGATAATGAAAAACTGTTTTTT

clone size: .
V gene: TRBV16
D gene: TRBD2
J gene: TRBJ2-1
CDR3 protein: CASSQTGLADEQFF
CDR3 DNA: TGTGCCAGCAGCCAAACGGGACTAGCGGATGAGCAGTTCTTC

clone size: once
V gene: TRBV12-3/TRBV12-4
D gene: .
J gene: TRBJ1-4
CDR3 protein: CASSPFNEKLFF
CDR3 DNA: TGTGCCAGCAGTCCTTTTAATGAAAAACTGTTTTTT

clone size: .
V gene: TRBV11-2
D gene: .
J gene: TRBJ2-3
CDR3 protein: CASSLASGTGTQYF
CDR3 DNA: TGTGCCAGCAGCTTAGCCAGTGGGACTGGTACGCAGTATTTT

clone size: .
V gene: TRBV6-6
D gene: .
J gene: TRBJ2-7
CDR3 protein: CASSYSQSSYEQYF
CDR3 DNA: TGTGCCAGCAGTTACTCCCAAAGCTCCTACGAGCAGTACTTC

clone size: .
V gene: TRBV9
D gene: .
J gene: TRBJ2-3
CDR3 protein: CASSVEGIGTDTQYF
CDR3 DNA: TGTGCCAGCAGCGTAGAGGGAATCGGCACAGATACGCAGTATTTT

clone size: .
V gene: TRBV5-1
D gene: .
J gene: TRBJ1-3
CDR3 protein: CASSLEGPNSGNTIYF
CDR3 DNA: TGCGCCAGCAGCTTAGAAGGACCGAACTCTGGAAACACCATATATTTT

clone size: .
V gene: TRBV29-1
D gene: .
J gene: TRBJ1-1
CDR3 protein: CSVEGPTGTEAFF
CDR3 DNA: TGCAGCGTTGAGGGGCCCACGGGCACTGAAGCTTTCTTT

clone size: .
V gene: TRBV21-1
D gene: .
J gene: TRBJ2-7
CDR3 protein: CASSPRNSSHEQYF
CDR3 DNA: TGTGCCAGCAGCCCTAGAAACAGTTCCCACGAGCAGTACTTC

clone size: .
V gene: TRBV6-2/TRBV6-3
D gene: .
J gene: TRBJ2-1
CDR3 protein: CASSYSEGEQFF
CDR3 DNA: TGTGCCAGCAGTTACTCTGAAGGTGAGCAGTTCTTC

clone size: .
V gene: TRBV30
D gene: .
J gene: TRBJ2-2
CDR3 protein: CAWSVPTDFDTGELFF
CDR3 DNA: TGTGCCTGGAGTGTACCGACAGACTTCGACACCGGGGAGCTGTTTTTT

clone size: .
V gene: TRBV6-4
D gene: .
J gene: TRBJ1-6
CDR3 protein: CASSDSSSDNSPLHF
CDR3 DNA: TGTGCCAGCAGTGACTCATCCAGCGATAATTCACCCCTCCACTTT

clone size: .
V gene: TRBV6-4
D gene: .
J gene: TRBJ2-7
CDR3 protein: CASSDSMAPALPYEQYF
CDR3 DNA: TGTGCCAGCAGTGACTCAATGGCACCTGCCCTACCCTACGAGCAGTACTTC

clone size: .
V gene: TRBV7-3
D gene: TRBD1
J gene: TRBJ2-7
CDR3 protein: CASSQGQGSDEQYF
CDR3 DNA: TGTGCCAGCAGCCAGGGACAGGGTAGTGACGAGCAGTACTTC

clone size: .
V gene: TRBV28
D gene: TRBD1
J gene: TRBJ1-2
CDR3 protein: CASSPGTGLCTF
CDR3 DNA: TGTGCCAGCAGTCCCGGGACAGGCCTTTGCACCTTC

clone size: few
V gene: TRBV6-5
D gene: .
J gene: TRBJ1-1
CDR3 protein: CASRAAGRNTEAFF
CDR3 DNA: TGTGCCAGCAGGGCTGCAGGGAGGAACACTGAAGCTTTCTTT

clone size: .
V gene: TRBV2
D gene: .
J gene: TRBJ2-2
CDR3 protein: CASRSDESGDHGELFF
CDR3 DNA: TGTGCCAGCAGATCAGACGAGTCTGGAGACCACGGGGAGCTGTTTTTT

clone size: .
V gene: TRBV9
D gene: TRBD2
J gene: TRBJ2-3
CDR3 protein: CASSVGPSGGTDTQYF
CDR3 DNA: TGTGCCAGCAGCGTAGGACCTAGCGGGGGCACAGATACGCAGTATTTT

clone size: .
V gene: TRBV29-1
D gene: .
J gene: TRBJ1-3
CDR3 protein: CSVADSGNTIYF
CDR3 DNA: TGCAGCGTTGCTGACAGTGGAAACACCATATATTTT

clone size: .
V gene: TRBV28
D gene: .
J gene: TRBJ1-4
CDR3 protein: CASSQGMANEKLFF
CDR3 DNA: TGTGCCAGCAGTCAGGGAATGGCTAATGAAAAACTGTTTTTT

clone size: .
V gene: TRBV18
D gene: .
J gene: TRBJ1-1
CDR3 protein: CASSPLGGNLNTEAFF
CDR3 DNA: TGTGCCAGCTCACCACTCGGGGGGAACCTTAACACTGAAGCTTTCTTT

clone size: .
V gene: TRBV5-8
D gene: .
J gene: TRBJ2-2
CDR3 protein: CASTLGGPNTGELFF
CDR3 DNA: TGTGCCAGCACCCTGGGGGGGCCTAACACCGGGGAGCTGTTTTTT

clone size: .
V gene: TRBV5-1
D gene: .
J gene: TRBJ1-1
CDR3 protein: CASSLESQGTEAFF
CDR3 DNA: TGCGCCAGCAGCTTGGAATCCCAGGGCACTGAAGCTTTCTTT

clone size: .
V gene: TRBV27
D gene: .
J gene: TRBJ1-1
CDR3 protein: CASSLGGMNTEAFF
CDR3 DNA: TGTGCCAGCAGTTTAGGGGGGATGAACACTGAAGCTTTCTTT

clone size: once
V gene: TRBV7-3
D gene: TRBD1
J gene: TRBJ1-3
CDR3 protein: CASSAGGESGNTIYF
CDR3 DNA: TGTGCCAGCTCTGCAGGGGGCGAATCTGGAAACACCATATATTTT

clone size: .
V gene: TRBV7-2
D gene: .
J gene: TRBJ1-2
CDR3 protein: CASSPVQGRYGYTF
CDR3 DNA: TGTGCCAGCAGCCCGGTTCAGGGCCGTTATGGCTACACCTTC

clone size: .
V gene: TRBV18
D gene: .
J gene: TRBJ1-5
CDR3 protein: CASSPTGTGRNQPQHF
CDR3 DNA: TGTGCCAGCTCACCAACAGGGACGGGGAGGAATCAGCCCCAGCATTTT

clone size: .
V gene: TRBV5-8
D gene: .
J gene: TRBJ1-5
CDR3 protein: CASSPLGQAPGNQPQHF
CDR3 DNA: TGTGCCAGCAGCCCCCTAGGTCAGGCCCCGGGGAATCAGCCCCAGCATTTT

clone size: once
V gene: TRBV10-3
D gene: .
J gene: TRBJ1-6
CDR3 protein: CAISRGVGNSPLHF
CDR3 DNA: TGTGCCATCAGCCGGGGGGTAGGCAATTCACCCCTCCACTTT

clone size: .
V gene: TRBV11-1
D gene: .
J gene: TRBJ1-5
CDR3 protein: CASSLTGLNQPQHF
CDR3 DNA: TGTGCCAGCAGCTTGACAGGACTCAATCAGCCCCAGCATTTT

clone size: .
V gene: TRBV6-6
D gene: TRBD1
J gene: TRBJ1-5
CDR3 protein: CASSSGQGNYGQPQHF
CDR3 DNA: TGTGCCAGCAGTTCGGGACAGGGGAATTACGGTCAGCCCCAGCATTTT

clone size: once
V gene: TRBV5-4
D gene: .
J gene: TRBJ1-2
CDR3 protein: CASSVDSNRGYTF
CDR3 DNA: TGTGCCAGCAGCGTGGACAGCAACAGAGGCTACACCTTC

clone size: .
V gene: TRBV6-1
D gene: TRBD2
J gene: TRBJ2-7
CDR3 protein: CASREAGPRYEQYF
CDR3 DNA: TGTGCCAGCAGGGAAGCGGGACCAAGGTACGAGCAGTACTTC